This T cell receptor beta chain appears in the sequencing data of a study of blood T cell repertoires in COVID-19. Study in general: Italy, Spain and the United States were the sources of the convalescent and acute COVID-19 samples. T cells, B-cell-depleted T cells, or PBMCs provided the cDNA or gDNA that served as material.

Followed over time, Seattle patients had been enrolled while infection was active. The authors' processing: The assay estimated nucleated cells by amplifying reference gene primers. Sequencing was performed with immunoSEQ multiplex PCR; in TCRdb, only in-frame clones are kept and a portion is missing. D and trimming were read from the DNA, whereas the V and J calls and clone size are those reported in that table. This sample has about 260,000 clones, with around nine tenths found just once. Germline V gene sequence: CDR1 MNHEY, CDR2 SVGEGT. The V gene lost 4 bases and the J gene lost 9 bases, with 22 bases spanning the gap. The CDR3 is made up of 15 amino acids.

The sequenced sample consisted of peripheral blood. V usage is TRBV6-2 or TRBV6-3 and J usage is TRBJ2-7; D is possibly TRBD2 (5 bases). The sequence was obtained from a woman aged 55-69 years with COVID-19, enrolled during active disease. The CDR3 spells CASSFQWVAGSGQYF. The CDR3 coding sequence is TGTGCCAGCAGTTTTCAATGGGTGGCGGGTTCCGGGCAGTACTTC.